Shown below are 7 T cell receptor beta chains from a single sample sequenced in a study of beta chain features in type 1 diabetes. Reverse transcription of all isolated RNA meant that expressed TCRB transcripts were sequenced. Generated by immunoSEQ multiplex PCR, the TCRdb table keeps only in-frame clones and is missing some. The sample holds approximately 170,000 clones; under 9.5% are singletons and the top ten take under 0.6%. These receptors' targets are unknown. Study outcomes and limitations: In all four CD4+ subsets, TCRB CDR3 length was significantly, moderately reduced in type 1 diabetes.

Input material: central memory CD4+ T cells from blood. Receptor source: a man aged 18 to 30 with type 1 diabetes.

The chain links TRBV6-6 to TRBJ2-4; D remains ambiguous. This CDR3 contains 13 residues. The germline gives CDR1 MNHNY, CDR2 SVGAGI (reference sequence). V lost 7 bases and J 0 bases, leaving 7 bases between the germline ends. Written as DNA, the CDR3 is TGTGCCAGCAATGGCTTAGCCAAAAACATTCAGTACTTC. Encoded protein: CASNGLAKNIQYF.

This clone was seen only a few times. V and J are TRBV5-4 and TRBJ1-4, with D unclear. This CDR3 comprises 16 residues. Looked up from germline, CDR1 is SGHNT and CDR2 is YYREEE (reference sequence). V gave up 3 bases and J gave up 6 bases, with 18 bases separating them. The CDR3 nucleotides read TGTGCCAGCAGCTCAAAGGCGGGCGGATGGGATGAAAAACTGTTTTTT. Encoded protein: CASSSKAGGWDEKLFF. Drawing the rest from reference TRBV5-4 and TRBJ1-4, the complete variable domain is ETGVTQSPTHLIKTRGQQVTLRCSSQSGHNTVSWYQQALGQGPQFIFQYYREEENGRGNFPPRFSGLQFPNYSSELNVNALELDDSALYLCASSSKAGGWDEKLFFGSGTQLSVL.

This clone was detected a few times. The chain employs TRBV29-1 and TRBJ2-5, with D tentatively TRBD1 (8 bases). Between the trimmed V and J ends, which lost 7 bases and 5 bases, there was a span of 17 bases. Germline CDR1 is SQVTM and CDR2 is ANQGSEA. The CDR3 consists of 13 residues. CDR3 protein: CSDADRGGETQYF. CDR3 coding DNA: TGCAGCGACGCAGACAGGGGAGGGGAGACCCAGTACTTC.

The V and J genes are TRBV2 and TRBJ2-5; D call uncertain. V gave up 6 bases and J gave up 0 bases, with 8 bases separating them. This CDR3 spans 13 amino acids. The germline CDR1 and CDR2 sequences are SNHLY and FYNNEI. CDR3 region: CASSRAYQETQYF. CDR3 sequence (DNA): TGTGCCAGCAGCCGTGCGTACCAAGAGACCCAGTACTTC.

The rearrangement joins TRBV2 to TRBJ1-5, with D possibly TRBD1 on 5 matching bases. Trimming shortened V by 7 bases and J by 6 bases, and 19 bases separated the two germline ends. Germline V gene lookup returns CDR1 SNHLY and CDR2 FYNNEI. The CDR3 contains 15 residues. CDR3 nucleotide sequence: TGTGCCAGCAATTCGCAGGGAGGGGAAGGTCAGCCCCAGCATTTT. Its translation is CASNSQGGEGQPQHF.

The chain combines TRBV30 with TRBJ1-5, with unresolved D. The CDR3 length is 16 residues. CDR1 GTSNPN and CDR2 SVGIG come from the germline V gene (reference sequence). The germline V and J ends were trimmed by 2 bases and 0 bases, with 14 bases remaining between them. The CDR3 sequence is CAWSLLSGLSNQPQHF. Here the CDR3 DNA reads TGTGCCTGGAGTCTCTTAAGTGGGCTTAGCAATCAGCCCCAGCATTTT. Drawing the rest from reference TRBV30 and TRBJ1-5, the complete variable domain is SQTIHQWPATLVQPVGSPLSLECTVEGTSNPNLYWYRQAAGRGLQLLFYSVGIGQISSEVPQNLSASRPQDRQFILSSKKLLLSDSGFYLCAWSLLSGLSNQPQHFGDGTRLSIL.

This clone was recorded a few times. V gene TRBV5-1 combines with J gene TRBJ2-7; perhaps TRBD1 as D (6 bases). The CDR3 totals 13 residues. V was shortened by 2 bases and J by 5 bases, with 11 bases between the two germline ends. Looked up from germline, CDR1 is SGHRS and CDR2 is YFSETQ. CDR3 sequence reads: CASSFGYRDEQYF. Written as DNA, the CDR3 is TGCGCCAGCAGCTTTGGCTACAGGGACGAGCAGTACTTC.